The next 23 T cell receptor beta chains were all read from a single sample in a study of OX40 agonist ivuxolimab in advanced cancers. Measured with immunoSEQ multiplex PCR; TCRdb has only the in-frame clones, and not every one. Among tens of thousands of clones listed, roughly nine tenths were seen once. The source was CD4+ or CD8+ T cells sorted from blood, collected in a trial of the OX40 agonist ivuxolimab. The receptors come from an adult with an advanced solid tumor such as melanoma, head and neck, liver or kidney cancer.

The CDR3 sequence: CASSVGGGTNEQFF. The DNA of the CDR3 is TGTGCCAGCAGCGTAGGGGGAGGGACCAATGAGCAGTTCTTC. The chain employs TRBV9 and TRBJ2-1, with 7 positions matching TRBD2. The germline gives CDR1 SGDLS, CDR2 YYNGEE. V trimming: 0 bases; J trimming: 6 bases; junction bases outside the gene matches: 3. The CDR3 runs to 14 residues.

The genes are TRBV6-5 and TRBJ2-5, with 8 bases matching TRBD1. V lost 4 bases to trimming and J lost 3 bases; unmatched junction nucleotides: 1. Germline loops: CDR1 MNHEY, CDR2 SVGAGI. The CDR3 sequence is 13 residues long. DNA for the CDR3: TGTGCCAGCAGTTGGACAGGGAAAGAGACCCAGTACTTC. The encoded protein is CASSWTGKETQYF.

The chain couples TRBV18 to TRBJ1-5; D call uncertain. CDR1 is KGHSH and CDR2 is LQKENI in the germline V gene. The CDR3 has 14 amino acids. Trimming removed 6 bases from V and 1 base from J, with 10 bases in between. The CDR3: CASSYDGSNQPQHF. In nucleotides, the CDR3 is TGTGCCAGCTCCTATGACGGGAGCAATCAGCCCCAGCATTTT.

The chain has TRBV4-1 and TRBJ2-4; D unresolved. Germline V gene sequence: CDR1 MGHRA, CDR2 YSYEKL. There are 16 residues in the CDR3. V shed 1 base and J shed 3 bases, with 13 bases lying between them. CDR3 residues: CASSQVGRSVKNIQYF. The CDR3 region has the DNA TGCGCCAGCAGCCAAGTAGGCAGGTCGGTCAAAAACATTCAGTACTTC.

The CDR3 nucleotides are TGTGCCAGCCCTGTGGTACTGATCAATCAGCCCCAGCATTTT. As protein: CASPVVLINQPQHF. The chain couples TRBV6-4 to TRBJ1-5, with D hard to call. This CDR3 comprises 14 residues. Trimming removed 8 bases from V and 3 bases from J, with 14 bases in between. In germline, CDR1 is MRHNA, CDR2 SNTAGT.

CDR3 nucleotides: TGCAGCGTTGACATAGCAGTCTATGGCTACACCTTC. This sequence encodes CSVDIAVYGYTF. The chain has TRBV29-1 and TRBJ1-2; D gene unclear. Germline lookup yields CDR1 SQVTM and CDR2 ANQGSEA. The CDR3 has 12 amino acids. Trimming shortened V by 3 bases and J by 4 bases, and 9 bases separated the two germline ends.

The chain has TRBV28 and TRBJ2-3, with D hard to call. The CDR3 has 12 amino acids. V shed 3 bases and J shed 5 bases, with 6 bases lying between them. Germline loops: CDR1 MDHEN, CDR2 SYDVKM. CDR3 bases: TGTGCCAGCAGTTTCCTAAGAGATACGCAGTATTTT. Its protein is CASSFLRDTQYF. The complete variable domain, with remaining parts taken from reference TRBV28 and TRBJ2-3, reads DVKVTQSSRYLVKRTGEKVFLECVQDMDHENMFWYRQDPGLGLRLIYFSYDVKMKEKGDIPEGYSVSREKKERFSLILESASTNQTSMYLCASSFLRDTQYFGPGTRLTVL.

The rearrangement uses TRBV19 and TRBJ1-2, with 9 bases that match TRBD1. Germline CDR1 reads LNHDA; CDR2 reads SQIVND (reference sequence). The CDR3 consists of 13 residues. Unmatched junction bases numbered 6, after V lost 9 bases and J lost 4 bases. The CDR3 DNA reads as TGTGCCAGCAGAGCGACAGGGGGCTATGGCTACACCTTC. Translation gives CASRATGGYGYTF.

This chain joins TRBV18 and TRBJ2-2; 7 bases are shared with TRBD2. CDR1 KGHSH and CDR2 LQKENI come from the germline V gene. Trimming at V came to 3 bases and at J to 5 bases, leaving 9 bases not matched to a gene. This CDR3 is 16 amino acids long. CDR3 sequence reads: CASSPLLAGETGELFF. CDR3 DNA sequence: TGTGCCAGCTCACCTCTGCTCGCGGGAGAGACCGGGGAGCTGTTTTTT.

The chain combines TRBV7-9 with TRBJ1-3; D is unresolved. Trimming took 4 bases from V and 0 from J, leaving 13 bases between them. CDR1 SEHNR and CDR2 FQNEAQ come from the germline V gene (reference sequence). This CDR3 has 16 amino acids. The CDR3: CASSYFQSHSGNTIYF. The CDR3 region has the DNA TGTGCCAGCAGCTATTTCCAGTCTCACTCTGGAAACACCATATATTTT.

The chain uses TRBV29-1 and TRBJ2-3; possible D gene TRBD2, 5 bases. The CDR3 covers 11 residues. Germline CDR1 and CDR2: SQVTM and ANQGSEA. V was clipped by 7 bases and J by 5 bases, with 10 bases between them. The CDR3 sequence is CSGTRRDTQYF. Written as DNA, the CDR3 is TGCAGCGGTACTAGGCGAGATACGCAGTATTTT.

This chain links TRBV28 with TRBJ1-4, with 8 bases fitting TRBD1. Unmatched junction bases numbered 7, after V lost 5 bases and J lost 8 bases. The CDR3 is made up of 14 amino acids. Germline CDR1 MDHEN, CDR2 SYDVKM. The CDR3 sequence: CASSLGQGGEKLFF. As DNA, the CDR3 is TGTGCCAGCAGTCTCGGACAGGGCGGGGAAAAACTGTTTTTT.

The CDR3: CASSGERGGTTDTQYF. The CDR3 bases are TGCGCCAGCAGCGGAGAGCGGGGGGGCACCACAGATACGCAGTATTTT. The rearrangement links TRBV5-1 to TRBJ2-3, with TRBD2 identical over 10 bases. V was clipped by 4 bases and J by 2 bases; unmatched bases: 7. CDR1 is SGHRS, CDR2 YFSETQ, per germline. The CDR3 totals 16 residues.

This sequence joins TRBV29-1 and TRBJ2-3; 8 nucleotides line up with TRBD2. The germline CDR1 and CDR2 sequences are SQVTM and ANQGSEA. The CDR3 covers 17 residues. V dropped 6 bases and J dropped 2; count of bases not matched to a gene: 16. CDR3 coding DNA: TGCAGCGTAGTGACCGTCAACGGGAGGGTTCCCACAGATACGCAGTATTTT. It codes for CSVVTVNGRVPTDTQYF.

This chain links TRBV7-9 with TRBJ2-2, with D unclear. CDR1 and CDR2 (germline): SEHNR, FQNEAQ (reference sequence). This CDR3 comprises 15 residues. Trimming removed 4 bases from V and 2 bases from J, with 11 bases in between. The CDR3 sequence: CASSSGAPNTGELFF. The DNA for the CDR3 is TGTGCCAGCAGCTCAGGAGCCCCCAACACCGGGGAGCTGTTTTTT.

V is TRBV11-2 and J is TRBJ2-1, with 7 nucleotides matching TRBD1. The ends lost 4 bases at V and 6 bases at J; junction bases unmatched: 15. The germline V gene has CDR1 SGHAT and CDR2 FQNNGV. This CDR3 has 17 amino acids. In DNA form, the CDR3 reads TGTGCCAGCAGCTCACCCCCCGGGACAGCTAGTCCCAATGAGCAGTTCTTC. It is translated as CASSSPPGTASPNEQFF.

CDR3 sequence: CSVGVNTDTQYF. The CDR3 region has the DNA TGCAGCGTGGGGGTCAACACAGATACGCAGTATTTT. The gene calls are TRBV29-1 and TRBJ2-3; D might be TRBD1 or TRBD2, each matching 5 bases. The CDR3 length is 12 residues. Germline CDR1 reads SQVTM; CDR2 reads ANQGSEA. V lost 6 bases, J lost 2 bases, and 9 bases lay in between.

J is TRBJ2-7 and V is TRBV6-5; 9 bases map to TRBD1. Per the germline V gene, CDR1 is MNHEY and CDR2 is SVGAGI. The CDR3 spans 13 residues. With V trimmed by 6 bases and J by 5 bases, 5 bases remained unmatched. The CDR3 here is CASRTGGEDEQYF. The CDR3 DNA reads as TGTGCCAGCAGGACAGGGGGTGAAGACGAGCAGTACTTC.

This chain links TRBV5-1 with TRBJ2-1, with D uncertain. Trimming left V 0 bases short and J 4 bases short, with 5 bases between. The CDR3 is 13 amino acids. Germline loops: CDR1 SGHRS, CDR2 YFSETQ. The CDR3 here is CASSLVGYNEQFF. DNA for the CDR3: TGCGCCAGCAGCTTGGTTGGATACAATGAGCAGTTCTTC.

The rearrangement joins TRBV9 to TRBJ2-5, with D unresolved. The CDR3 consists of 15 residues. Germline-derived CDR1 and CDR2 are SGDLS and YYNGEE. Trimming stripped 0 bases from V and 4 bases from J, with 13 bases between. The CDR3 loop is CASSVGGVLGETQYF. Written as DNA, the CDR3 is TGTGCCAGCAGCGTAGGAGGAGTGCTTGGAGAGACCCAGTACTTC.

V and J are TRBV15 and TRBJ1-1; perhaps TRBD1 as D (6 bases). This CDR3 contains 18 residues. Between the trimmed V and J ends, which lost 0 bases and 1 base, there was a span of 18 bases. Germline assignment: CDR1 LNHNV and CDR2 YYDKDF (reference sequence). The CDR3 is CATSRDLVGGPKNTEAFF. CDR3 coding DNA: TGTGCCACCAGCAGAGATCTGGTAGGGGGACCGAAGAACACTGAAGCTTTCTTT.

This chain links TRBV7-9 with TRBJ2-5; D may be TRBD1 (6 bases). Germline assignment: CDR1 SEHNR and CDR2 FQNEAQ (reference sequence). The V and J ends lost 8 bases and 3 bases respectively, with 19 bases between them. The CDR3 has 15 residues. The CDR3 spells CASGTQTGAKETQYF. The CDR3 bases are TGTGCCAGCGGAACTCAGACAGGCGCTAAAGAGACCCAGTACTTC.

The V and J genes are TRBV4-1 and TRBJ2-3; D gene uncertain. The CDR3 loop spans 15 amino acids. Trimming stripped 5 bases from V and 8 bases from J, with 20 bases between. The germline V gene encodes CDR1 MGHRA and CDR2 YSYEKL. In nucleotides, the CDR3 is TGCGCCAGCAGCTCTCTCGGGTCTCCTCTGGCTACGCAGTATTTT. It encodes CASSSLGSPLATQYF.